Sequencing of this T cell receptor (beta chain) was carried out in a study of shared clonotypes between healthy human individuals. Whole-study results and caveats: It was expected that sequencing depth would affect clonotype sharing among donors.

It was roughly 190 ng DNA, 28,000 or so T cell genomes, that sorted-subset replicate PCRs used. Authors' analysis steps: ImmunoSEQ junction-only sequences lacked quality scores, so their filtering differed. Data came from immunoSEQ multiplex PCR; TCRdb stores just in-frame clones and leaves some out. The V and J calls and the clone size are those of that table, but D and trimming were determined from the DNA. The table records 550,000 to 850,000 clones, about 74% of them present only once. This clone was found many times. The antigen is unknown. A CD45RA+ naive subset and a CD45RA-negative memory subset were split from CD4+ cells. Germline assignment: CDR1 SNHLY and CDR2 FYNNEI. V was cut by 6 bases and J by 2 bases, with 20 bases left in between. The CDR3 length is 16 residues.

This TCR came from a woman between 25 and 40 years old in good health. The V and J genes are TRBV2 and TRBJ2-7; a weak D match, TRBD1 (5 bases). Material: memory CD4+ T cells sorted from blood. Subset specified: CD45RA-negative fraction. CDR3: CASSEWRWTQAYEQYF. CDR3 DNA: TGTGCCAGCAGCGAGTGGCGGTGGACACAAGCCTACGAGCAGTACTTC.